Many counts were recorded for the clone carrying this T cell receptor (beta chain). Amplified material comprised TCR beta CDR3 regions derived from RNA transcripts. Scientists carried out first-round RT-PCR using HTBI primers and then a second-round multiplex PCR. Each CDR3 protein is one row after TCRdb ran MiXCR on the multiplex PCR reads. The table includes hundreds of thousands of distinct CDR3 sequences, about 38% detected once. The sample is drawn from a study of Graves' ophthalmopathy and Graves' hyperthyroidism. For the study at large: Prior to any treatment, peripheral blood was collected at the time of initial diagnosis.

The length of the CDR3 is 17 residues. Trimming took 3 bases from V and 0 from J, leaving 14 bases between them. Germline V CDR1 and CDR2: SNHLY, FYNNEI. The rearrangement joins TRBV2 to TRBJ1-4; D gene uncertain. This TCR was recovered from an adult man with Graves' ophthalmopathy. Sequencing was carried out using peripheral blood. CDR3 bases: TGTGCCAGCAGTGAGACGTACACACCAACAACTAATGAAAAACTGTTTTTT. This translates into CASSETYTPTTNEKLFF.